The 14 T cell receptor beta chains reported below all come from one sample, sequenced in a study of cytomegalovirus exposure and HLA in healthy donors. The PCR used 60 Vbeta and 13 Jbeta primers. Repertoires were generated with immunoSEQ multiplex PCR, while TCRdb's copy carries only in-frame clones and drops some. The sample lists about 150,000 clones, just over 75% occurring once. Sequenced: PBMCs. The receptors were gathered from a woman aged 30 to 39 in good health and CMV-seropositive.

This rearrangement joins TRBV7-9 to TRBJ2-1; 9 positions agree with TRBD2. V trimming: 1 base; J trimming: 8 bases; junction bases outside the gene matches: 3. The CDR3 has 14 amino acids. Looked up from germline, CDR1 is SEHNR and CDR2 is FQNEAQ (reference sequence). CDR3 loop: CASSLVTSGHEQFF. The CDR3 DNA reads TGTGCCAGCAGCTTAGTCACTAGCGGGCATGAGCAGTTCTTC.

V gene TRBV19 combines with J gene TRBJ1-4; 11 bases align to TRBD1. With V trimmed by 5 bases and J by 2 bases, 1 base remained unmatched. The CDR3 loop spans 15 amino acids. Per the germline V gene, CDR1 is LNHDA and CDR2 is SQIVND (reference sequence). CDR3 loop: CASSGTGGTNEKLFF. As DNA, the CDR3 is TGTGCCAGTAGTGGGACAGGGGGGACTAATGAAAAACTGTTTTTT. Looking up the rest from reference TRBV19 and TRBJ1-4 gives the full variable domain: DGGITQSPKYLFRKEGQNVTLSCEQNLNHDAMYWYRQDPGQGLRLIYYSQIVNDFQKGDIAEGYSVSREKKESFPLTVTSAQKNPTAFYLCASSGTGGTNEKLFFGSGTQLSVL.

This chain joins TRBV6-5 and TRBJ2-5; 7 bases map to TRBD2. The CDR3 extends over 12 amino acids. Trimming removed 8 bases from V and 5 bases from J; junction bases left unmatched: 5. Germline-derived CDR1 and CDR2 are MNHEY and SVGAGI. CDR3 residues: CASGRGSETQYF. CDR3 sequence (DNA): TGTGCCAGCGGGAGGGGTTCGGAGACCCAGTACTTC.

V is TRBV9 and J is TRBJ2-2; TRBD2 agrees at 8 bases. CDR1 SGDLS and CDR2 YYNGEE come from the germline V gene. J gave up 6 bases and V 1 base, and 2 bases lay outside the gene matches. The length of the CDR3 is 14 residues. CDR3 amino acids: CASSVLTSAGELFF. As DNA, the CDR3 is TGTGCCAGCAGCGTACTGACTAGCGCCGGGGAGCTGTTTTTT.

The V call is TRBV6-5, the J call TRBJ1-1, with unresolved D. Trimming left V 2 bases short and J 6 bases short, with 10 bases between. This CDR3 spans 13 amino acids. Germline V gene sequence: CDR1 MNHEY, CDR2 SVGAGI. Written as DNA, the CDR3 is TGTGCCAGCAGTTACGAAGCCGGGGCTGAAGCTTTCTTT. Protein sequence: CASSYEAGAEAFF.

CDR3 bases: TGTGCCAGCAGCCCCCGGGATCTTGGGGTAGATACGCAGTATTTT. This gives the protein CASSPRDLGVDTQYF. The genes are TRBV7-3 and TRBJ2-3, with a possible D match to TRBD2 (5 bases). Between the trimmed V and J ends, which lost 5 bases and 5 bases, there was a span of 17 bases. CDR3 size: 15 residues. Germline CDR1 and CDR2: SGHTA and FQGTGA.

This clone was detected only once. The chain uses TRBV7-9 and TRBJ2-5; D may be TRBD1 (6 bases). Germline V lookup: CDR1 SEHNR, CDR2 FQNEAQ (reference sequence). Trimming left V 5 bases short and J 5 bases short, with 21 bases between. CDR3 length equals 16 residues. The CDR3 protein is CASSERVNREPETQYF. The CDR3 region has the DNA TGTGCCAGCAGCGAAAGAGTTAACAGGGAGCCGGAGACCCAGTACTTC.

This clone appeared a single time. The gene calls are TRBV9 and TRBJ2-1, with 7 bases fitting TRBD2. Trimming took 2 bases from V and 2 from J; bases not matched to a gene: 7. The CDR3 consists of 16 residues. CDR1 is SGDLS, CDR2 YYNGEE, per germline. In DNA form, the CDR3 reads TGTGCCAGCAGCGTTTTCCAGCGGGGAACCTACAATGAGCAGTTCTTC. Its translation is CASSVFQRGTYNEQFF. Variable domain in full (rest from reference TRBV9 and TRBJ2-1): DSGVTQTPKHLITATGQRVTLRCSPRSGDLSVYWYQQSLDQGLQFLIQYYNGEERAKGNILERFSAQQFPDLHSELNLSSLELGDSALYFCASSVFQRGTYNEQFFGPGTRLTVL.

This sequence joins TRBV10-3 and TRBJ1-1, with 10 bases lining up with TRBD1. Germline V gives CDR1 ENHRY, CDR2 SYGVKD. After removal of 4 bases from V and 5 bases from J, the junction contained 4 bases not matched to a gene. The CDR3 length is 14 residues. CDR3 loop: CAISVDRGLTEAFF. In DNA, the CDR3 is TGTGCCATCAGTGTAGACAGGGGGCTTACTGAAGCTTTCTTT.

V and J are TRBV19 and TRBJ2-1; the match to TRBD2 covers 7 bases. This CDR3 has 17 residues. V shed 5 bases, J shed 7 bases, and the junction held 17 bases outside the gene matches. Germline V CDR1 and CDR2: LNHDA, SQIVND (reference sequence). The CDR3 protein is CASSPRGEGGPFNEQFF. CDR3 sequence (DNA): TGTGCCAGTAGTCCTCGGGGGGAGGGAGGGCCTTTTAATGAGCAGTTCTTC.

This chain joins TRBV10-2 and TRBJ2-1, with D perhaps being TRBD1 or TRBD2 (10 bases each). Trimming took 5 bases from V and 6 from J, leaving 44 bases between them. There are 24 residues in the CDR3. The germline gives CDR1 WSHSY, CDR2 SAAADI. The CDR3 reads CASSPRPGTGDQREGLGYGNEQFF. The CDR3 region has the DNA TGCGCCAGCAGTCCCCGGCCCGGGACAGGGGATCAGCGGGAGGGCCTTGGTTATGGCAATGAGCAGTTCTTC.

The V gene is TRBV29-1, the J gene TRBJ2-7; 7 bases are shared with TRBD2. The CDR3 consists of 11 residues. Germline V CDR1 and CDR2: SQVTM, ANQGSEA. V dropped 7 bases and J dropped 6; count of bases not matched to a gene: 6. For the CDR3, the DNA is TGCAGCGGGGGGAGGGTGGGCGAGCAGTACTTC. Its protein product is CSGGRVGEQYF.

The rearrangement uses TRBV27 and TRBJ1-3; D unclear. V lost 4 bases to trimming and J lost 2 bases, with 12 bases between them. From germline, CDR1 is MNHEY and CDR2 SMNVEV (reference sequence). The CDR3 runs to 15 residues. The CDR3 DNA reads TGTGCCAGCAGTTCTGTGTCCGGAGCTGGAAACACCATATATTTT. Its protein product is CASSSVSGAGNTIYF.

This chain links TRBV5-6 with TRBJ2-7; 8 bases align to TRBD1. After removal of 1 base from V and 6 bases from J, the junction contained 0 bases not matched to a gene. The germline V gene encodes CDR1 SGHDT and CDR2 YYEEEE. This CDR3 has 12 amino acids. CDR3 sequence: CASSLTGGEQYF. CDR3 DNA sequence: TGTGCCAGCAGCTTGACAGGGGGCGAGCAGTACTTC.